The present T cell receptor (beta chain) was sequenced within a study of T cells in Graves' hyperthyroidism and ophthalmopathy. At the level of the study: Any treatment followed the collection of peripheral blood at initial diagnosis.

CDR1 is SGHTS and CDR2 is YDEGEE in the germline V gene. This CDR3 region has 15 residues. Trimming shortened V by 2 bases and J by 1 base, and 11 bases separated the two germline ends. This clonotype was recorded at least ten times. TCR beta CDR3 regions were amplified from RNA transcripts. The HTBI primer set served for first-round RT-PCR of the TCR CDR3. TCRdb reprocessed the multiplex PCR reads with MiXCR, giving one entry per CDR3 protein. The table records about 620,000 distinct CDR3 sequences, around 16% of them present only once. This chain uses TRBV5-8 with TRBJ2-3, with D possibly TRBD1 on 6 matching bases. Material: blood. The TCR was taken from a woman aged 30 to 39 with Graves' hyperthyroidism. CDR3 loop: CASSFGQFGTDTQYF. The CDR3, as DNA: TGTGCCAGCAGCTTCGGACAGTTCGGCACAGATACGCAGTATTTT.